The source of this T cell receptor beta chain is a study of T cell repertoires and leukemia-associated antigens. Whole-study context: Effective reads per sample ranged from about 3 to 5.0 million.

The CD3+ T cells first had an overnight rest without serum. Whole-study results and caveats: The four groups had similar numbers of Vbeta, Jbeta genes and CDR3s.

One entry per CDR3 protein, called by TCRdb with MiXCR from the 5' RACE reads. The sample includes around 12,000 distinct CDR3 sequences, roughly 43% of them seen just once. This CDR3 has 15 residues. Per the germline V gene, CDR1 is DFQATT and CDR2 is SNEGSKA (reference sequence). With 8 bases clipped from V and 1 base from J, the junction kept 10 bases outside the gene matches. Notes on this clonotype: Its antigen is currently unknown.

The receptor was derived from a female donor in good health. The sample was CD3+ T cells sorted from blood and cultured. This chain connects TRBV20-1 to TRBJ2-2, with TRBD1 matching over 7 bases. The CDR3 coding sequence is TGCAGTTCAAAACAGGGGACAAGGAACACCGGGGAGCTGTTTTTT. Residues: CSSKQGTRNTGELFF.